This T cell receptor (beta chain) was found in a study of blood T cell repertoires in COVID-19. Overall study: Researchers got acute and convalescent COVID-19 samples from the United States, Italy and Spain.

Trimming cost V 4 bases and J 4 bases, with 14 bases left between them. Germline V lookup: CDR1 SGDLS, CDR2 YYNGEE. CDR3 length equals 14 residues. Across about two dozen US areas, participants ranged in age from about 18 to 100 years. Grouping used clinical history reported by participants in a survey and questionnaire. Study processing details: Researchers report that nucleated cell counts were estimated from reference gene primer amplification. Data came from immunoSEQ multiplex PCR; TCRdb stores just in-frame clones and leaves some out. That table gives V, J and clone size, and the DNA gave D and trimming. The profile shows 250,000 to 300,000 clones, under 90% of them singletons.

This sequence was found in a woman aged 45 to 65 who had been exposed to COVID-19. The sample consisted of PBMCs or T cells enriched from blood (not recorded which). The chain carries TRBV9 and TRBJ1-1; D remains ambiguous. This CDR3 is CASSRMLEGTEAFF. CDR3 sequence (DNA): TGTGCCAGCAGCCGGATGTTGGAGGGCACTGAAGCTTTCTTT.